These T cell receptor beta chains were read from a single sample in a study of blood T cell repertoires in COVID-19. Method: immunoSEQ multiplex PCR; TCRdb's copy keeps in-frame clones and lacks some. Of around 150,000 clones listed, roughly 84% are singletons. Sequencing was done on a sample of peripheral blood. The receptors were sampled from a woman aged 60-70 years with acute or convalescent COVID-19. CDR3s include the opening cysteine and the closing phenylalanine or tryptophan. Fields, in order: D gene, clone size, V gene, J gene, CDR3 DNA, CDR3 protein. The D gene is left open where the match is weak. Clone size appears in some rows only: once, few, many, or a class for an expanded clone.

>TRBD2|NA|TRBV9|TRBJ2-5
TGTGCCAGCAGCGTTTCGGGAGGTACACAAGAGACCCAGTACTTC
CASSVSGGTQETQYF
>TRBD1|NA|TRBV7-8|TRBJ2-5
TGTGCCAGCAGCTTAGGATACGGTCGGCTGGGGACAGAAGAGACCCAGTACTTC
CASSLGYGRLGTEETQYF
>NA|NA|TRBV9|TRBJ2-5
TGTGCCAGCAGCGCGGGGACTGCTCGAGAGACCCAGTACTTC
CASSAGTARETQYF
>NA|once|TRBV11-2|TRBJ2-1
TGTGCCAGCAGCTTCCTAAGTTATGAGCAGTTCTTC
CASSFLSYEQFF
>NA|NA|TRBV4-1|TRBJ1-6
TGCGCCAGCAGCCAAGTCTCGGGACTTTTGGGTTCACCCCTCCACTTT
CASSQVSGLLGSPLHF
>TRBD1|NA|TRBV24-1|TRBJ1-2
TGTGCCGCGGGATCACAGGGGGCAGGTGGCTACACCTTC
CAAGSQGAGGYTF
>TRBD1|NA|TRBV5-4|TRBJ2-3
TGTGCCAGCAGCCGAGGGGGCCATATTAGCACAGATACGCAGTATTTT
CASSRGGHISTDTQYF
>TRBD2|NA|TRBV24-1|TRBJ2-7
TGTGCCACCAGCCCCTCGGGAGGTGCTTACTACGAGCAGTACTTC
CATSPSGGAYYEQYF
>NA|NA|TRBV3-1/TRBV3-2|TRBJ1-2
TGTGCCAGCAGCCAAGAATCTGCGGGTAACTATGGCTACACCTTC
CASSQESAGNYGYTF
>TRBD2|NA|TRBV7-7|TRBJ2-3
TGTGCTAGCAGCGATATAGCGGGGAGCACAGATACGCAGTATTTT
CASSDIAGSTDTQYF
>TRBD2|NA|TRBV3-1/TRBV3-2|TRBJ2-1
TGTGCCAGCAGCTCGCCGGGACTAGCGGTTGAGCAGTTCTTC
CASSSPGLAVEQFF
>NA|few|TRBV14|TRBJ1-6
TGTGCCAGCAGCCAAACGACAGACAACTATAATTCACCCCTCCACTTT
CASSQTTDNYNSPLHF
>NA|NA|TRBV18|TRBJ2-7
TGTGCCAGCTCACCGGGGCAGGGGGGAGGCTACGAGCAGTACTTC
CASSPGQGGGYEQYF